The clone carrying this TCR beta chain showed up many times. Antigen specificity is unknown. Tagging with unique molecular identifiers was applied to individual cDNA molecules. Each CDR3 protein is one row after TCRdb ran MiXCR on the 5' RACE reads. Here the sample spans approximately 69,000 distinct CDR3 sequences, 12% being singletons. This specimen belongs to a study of early T cells in non-severe SARS-CoV-2 infection. Study background: Sequencing of bulk RNA from unsorted whole blood was done, without chain pairing.

Trimming took 5 bases from V and 5 from J, leaving 16 bases between them. Per germline, CDR1 SGHNT and CDR2 YYREEE (reference sequence). This CDR3 contains 14 residues. Overall study results and limits: CD4 and private specificities were missed by VDJdb matching, which favored anti-spike CD8 responses.

The sample comprised whole blood. The chain has TRBV5-4 and TRBJ1-1; maybe TRBD1 (6 bases). This receptor was taken from an adult who was a healthcare worker with PCR-confirmed SARS-CoV-2 infection or an uninfected control (not recorded which). In DNA form, the CDR3 reads TGTGCCAGCAGAATCGAGAAGGGGGGGACTGAAGCTTTCTTT. Its translation: CASRIEKGGTEAFF.